This passage covers 12 T cell receptor beta chains from one sample sequenced in a study of shared clonotypes between healthy human individuals. Only in-frame clones appear in the TCRdb table, and some are missing; sequencing was by immunoSEQ multiplex PCR. The sample holds about 2 million clones, 85% to 95% seen once. Positive CCR7 selection of CD45RO-negative cells yielded the naive CD8 cells, and terminally differentiated effector memory CD45RA+ cells were excluded. Sample: naive CD8+ T cells sorted from blood. The receptors originated from a man between 18 and 35 years old in good health.

The chain uses TRBV7-6 and TRBJ2-7; the match to TRBD2 covers 8 bases. Looked up from germline, CDR1 is SGHVS and CDR2 is FNYEAQ. The CDR3 runs to 14 residues. V gave up 6 bases and J gave up 1 base; unmatched junction bases: 5. CDR3 amino acids: CASRREALSYEQYF. CDR3 sequence (DNA): TGTGCCAGCAGGCGGGAGGCCCTTTCCTACGAGCAGTACTTC.

The chain is built from TRBV7-9 and TRBJ2-3, with 11 bases aligning to TRBD1. The length of the CDR3 is 12 residues. V shed 9 bases, J shed 8 bases, and the junction held 4 bases outside the gene matches. In germline, CDR1 is SEHNR, CDR2 FQNEAQ (reference sequence). The CDR3 region is CARGQGAATQYF. The CDR3 nucleotides are TGTGCCAGAGGACAGGGGGCGGCTACGCAGTATTTT.

CDR3 in amino acids: CASSASGGEIGDTQYF. CDR3 coding DNA: TGTGCCAGCAGCGCCTCGGGGGGAGAAATAGGAGATACGCAGTATTTT. This chain links TRBV6-6 with TRBJ2-3, with 7 bases fitting TRBD2. The CDR3 has 16 residues. Germline CDR1 is MNHNY and CDR2 is SVGAGI (reference sequence). The V and J ends lost 6 bases and 5 bases, in that order; junction bases with no gene match: 14.

In the case of this clone: The identical CDR3 is also encoded by other nucleotide sequences in the sample. The J gene is TRBJ2-5, the V gene TRBV15; weak D call: TRBD1 (5 bases). There are 14 residues in the CDR3. From germline, CDR1 is LNHNV and CDR2 YYDKDF (reference sequence). Deletions cut 1 base from V and 3 bases from J, with 9 bases between. CDR3 DNA: TGTGCCACCAGCAGAGGTTGGGGCGAAGAGACCCAGTACTTC. Translation: CATSRGWGEETQYF. Together with reference TRBV15 and TRBJ2-5, the CDR3 gives the full variable domain: DAMVIQNPRYQVTQFGKPVTLSCSQTLNHNVMYWYQQKSSQAPKLLFHYYDKDFNNEADTPDNFQSRRPNTSFCFLDIRSPGLGDTAMYLCATSRGWGEETQYFGPGTRLLVL.

CDR3 nucleotide sequence: TGCGCCAGCAGCCAAGGACCGGATCGACCCACCTACGAGCAGTACTTC. Translation: CASSQGPDRPTYEQYF. The chain employs TRBV4-3 and TRBJ2-7; no definite D call. Germline V gene lookup returns CDR1 LGHNA and CDR2 YSLEER. Trimming removed 1 base from V and 2 bases from J, with 15 bases in between. The CDR3 is 16 amino acids.

This chain connects TRBV4-1 to TRBJ2-2; 9 bases match TRBD2. V shed 0 bases, J shed 4 bases, and the junction held 9 bases outside the gene matches. Germline CDR1 reads MGHRA; CDR2 reads YSYEKL. The CDR3 has 18 amino acids. The CDR3 is CASSQDSPSGVGTGELFF. The CDR3 nucleotides are TGCGCCAGCAGCCAAGATTCCCCTAGCGGGGTCGGCACCGGGGAGCTGTTTTTT.

This chain joins TRBV28 and TRBJ2-5; D unclear. The germline CDR1 and CDR2 sequences are MDHEN and SYDVKM. V was trimmed by 5 bases and J by 0 bases, leaving 10 bases between them. The CDR3 has 14 residues. The chain's CDR3 is CASSPQPYQETQYF. For the CDR3, the DNA is TGTGCCAGCAGTCCACAGCCTTACCAAGAGACCCAGTACTTC.

The chain uses TRBV27 and TRBJ2-1, with D possibly being TRBD2 (5 bases). The CDR3 has 15 amino acids. Germline V gene data show CDR1 as MNHEY and CDR2 as SMNVEV (reference sequence). Trimming cost V 4 bases and J 6 bases, with 16 bases left between them. In DNA form, the CDR3 reads TGTGCCAGCAGTTCTCCCCCACTAGAATTCAATGAGCAGTTCTTC. This sequence encodes CASSSPPLEFNEQFF.

The chain recombines TRBV30 with TRBJ2-3, with D hard to call. Germline CDR1 and CDR2: GTSNPN and SVGIG (reference sequence). V gave up 0 bases and J gave up 5 bases, with 12 bases separating them. CDR3 size: 14 residues. CDR3 in amino acids: CAWSVPGSKDTQYF. The CDR3, as DNA: TGTGCCTGGAGTGTACCGGGTTCGAAAGATACGCAGTATTTT.

The count of this clone is one. The J gene is TRBJ1-5, the V gene TRBV15, with D possibly matching TRBD1 (5 bases). The length of the CDR3 is 15 residues. Trimming cost V 4 bases and J 6 bases, with 16 bases left between them. Germline V gene sequence: CDR1 LNHNV, CDR2 YYDKDF (reference sequence). The CDR3 DNA is TGTGCCACCAGCATCCGGCGGGGGGACGTTCAGCCCCAGCATTTT. Its protein product is CATSIRRGDVQPQHF.

J is TRBJ2-7 and V is TRBV13; D gene ambiguous. The CDR3 is made up of 16 amino acids. The germline V gene has CDR1 PRHDT and CDR2 FYEKMQ (reference sequence). Trimming stripped 5 bases from V and 4 bases from J, with 21 bases between. The CDR3 region has the DNA TGTGCCAGCAGCCCCCGACGGGCAGGCGCACAATACGAGCAGTACTTC. Protein product: CASSPRRAGAQYEQYF.

The chain uses TRBV6-1 and TRBJ1-1; 10 bases are shared with TRBD1. Germline assignment: CDR1 MNHNS and CDR2 SASEGT. The J segment lost 5 bases and the V segment lost 0 bases, leaving 6 bases of the junction unmatched. This CDR3 has 16 residues. CDR3 sequence (DNA): TGTGCCAGCAGTGAAGCGGCGGACAGGGGGGGGACTGAAGCTTTCTTT. It specifies CASSEAADRGGTEAFF.